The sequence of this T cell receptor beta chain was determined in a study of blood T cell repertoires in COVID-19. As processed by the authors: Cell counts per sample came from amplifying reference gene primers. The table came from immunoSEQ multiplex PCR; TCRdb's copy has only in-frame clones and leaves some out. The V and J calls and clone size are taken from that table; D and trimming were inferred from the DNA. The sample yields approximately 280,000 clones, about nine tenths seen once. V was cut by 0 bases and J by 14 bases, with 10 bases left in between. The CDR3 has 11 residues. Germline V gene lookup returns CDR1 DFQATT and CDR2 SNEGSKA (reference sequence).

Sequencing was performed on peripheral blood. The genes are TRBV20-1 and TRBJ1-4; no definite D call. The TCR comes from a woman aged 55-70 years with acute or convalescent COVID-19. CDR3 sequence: CSARDQALLFF. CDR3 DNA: TGCAGTGCTAGAGATCAAGCTCTCCTGTTTTTT.